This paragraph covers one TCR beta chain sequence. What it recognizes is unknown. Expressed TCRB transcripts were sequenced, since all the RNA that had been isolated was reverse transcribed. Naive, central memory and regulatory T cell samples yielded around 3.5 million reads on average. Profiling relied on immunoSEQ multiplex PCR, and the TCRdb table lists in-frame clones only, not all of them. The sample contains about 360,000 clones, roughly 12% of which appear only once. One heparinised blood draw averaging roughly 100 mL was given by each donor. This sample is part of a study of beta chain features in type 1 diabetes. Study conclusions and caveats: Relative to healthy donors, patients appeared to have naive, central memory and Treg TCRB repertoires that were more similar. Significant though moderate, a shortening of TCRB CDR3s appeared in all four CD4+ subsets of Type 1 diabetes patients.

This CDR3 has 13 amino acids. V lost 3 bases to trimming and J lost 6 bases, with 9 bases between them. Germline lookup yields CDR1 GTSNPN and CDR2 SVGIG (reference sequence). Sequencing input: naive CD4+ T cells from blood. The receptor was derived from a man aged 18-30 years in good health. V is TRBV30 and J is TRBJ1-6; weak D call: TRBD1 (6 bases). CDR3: CAWRGTSNSPLHF. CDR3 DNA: TGTGCCTGGAGAGGGACAAGTAATTCACCCCTCCACTTT.